This T cell receptor beta chain is drawn from a study of blood T cell repertoires in COVID-19. Across the study: Acute and convalescent COVID-19 samples came from the United States, Italy and Spain. T cells, B-cell-depleted T cells, or PBMCs provided the cDNA or gDNA that served as material.

Per the authors' pipeline: Estimates of nucleated cell counts were drawn from the amplification of reference gene primers. Method: immunoSEQ multiplex PCR; TCRdb's copy keeps in-frame clones and lacks some. V and J calls and clone size are those listed in that table; D and trimming were worked out from the DNA. The table records approximately 70,000 clones, approximately 80% of them present only once. This clone was counted a single time. CDR3 size: 12 residues. CDR1 SQVTM and CDR2 ANQGSEA come from the germline V gene. V was clipped by 5 bases and J by 1 base, with 8 bases between them. The rearrangement joins TRBV29-1 to TRBJ1-1; D is uncertain. The sequencing input was peripheral blood. This receptor was taken from an elderly man with active or convalescent COVID-19. The CDR3 sequence: CSVLSGNTEAFF. CDR3 coding DNA: TGCAGCGTTCTATCGGGGAACACTGAAGCTTTCTTT.